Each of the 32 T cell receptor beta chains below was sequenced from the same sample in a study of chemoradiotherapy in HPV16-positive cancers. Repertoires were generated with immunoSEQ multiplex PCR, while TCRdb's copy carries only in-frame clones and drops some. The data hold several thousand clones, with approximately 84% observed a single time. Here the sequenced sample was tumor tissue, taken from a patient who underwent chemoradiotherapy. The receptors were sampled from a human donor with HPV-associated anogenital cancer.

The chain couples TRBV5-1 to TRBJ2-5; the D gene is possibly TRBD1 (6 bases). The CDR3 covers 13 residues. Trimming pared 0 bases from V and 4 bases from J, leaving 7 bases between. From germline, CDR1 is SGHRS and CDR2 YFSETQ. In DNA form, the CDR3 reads TGCGCCAGCAGCTTGGAAGGGGGAGAGACCCAGTACTTC. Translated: CASSLEGGETQYF.

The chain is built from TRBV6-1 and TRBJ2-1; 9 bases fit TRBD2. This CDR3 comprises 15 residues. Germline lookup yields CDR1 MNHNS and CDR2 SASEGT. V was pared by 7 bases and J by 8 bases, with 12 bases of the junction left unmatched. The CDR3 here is CASTELGRGGDEQFF. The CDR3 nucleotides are TGTGCCAGCACCGAACTGGGACGCGGGGGGGATGAGCAGTTCTTC.

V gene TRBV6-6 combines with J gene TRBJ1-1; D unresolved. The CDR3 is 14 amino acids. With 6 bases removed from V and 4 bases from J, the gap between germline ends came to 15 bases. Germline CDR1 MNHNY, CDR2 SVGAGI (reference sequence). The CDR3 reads CASRDAPDRTEAFF. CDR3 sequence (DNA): TGTGCCAGCAGGGATGCGCCGGACCGCACTGAAGCTTTCTTT.

CDR3 amino acids: CAWSVGYEQYF. The CDR3, as DNA: TGTGCCTGGAGTGTAGGCTACGAGCAGTACTTC. The V gene is TRBV30, the J gene TRBJ2-7; no clear D. Germline V lookup: CDR1 GTSNPN, CDR2 SVGIG (reference sequence). The CDR3 consists of 11 residues. The V end lost 0 bases, the J end lost 3 bases, and 3 bases lay between the germline ends.

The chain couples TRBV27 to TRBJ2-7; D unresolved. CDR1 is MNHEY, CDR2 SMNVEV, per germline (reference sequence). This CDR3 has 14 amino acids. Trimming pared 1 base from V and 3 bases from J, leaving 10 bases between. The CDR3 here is CASSLYLGLYEQYF. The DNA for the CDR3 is TGTGCCAGCAGTTTATACCTAGGCCTCTACGAGCAGTACTTC.

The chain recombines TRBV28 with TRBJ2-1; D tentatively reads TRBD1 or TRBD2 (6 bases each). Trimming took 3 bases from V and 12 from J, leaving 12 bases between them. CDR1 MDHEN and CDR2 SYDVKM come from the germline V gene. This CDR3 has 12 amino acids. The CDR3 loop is CASSLPRGGQFF. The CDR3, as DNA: TGTGCCAGCAGTTTGCCCAGGGGAGGGCAGTTCTTC.

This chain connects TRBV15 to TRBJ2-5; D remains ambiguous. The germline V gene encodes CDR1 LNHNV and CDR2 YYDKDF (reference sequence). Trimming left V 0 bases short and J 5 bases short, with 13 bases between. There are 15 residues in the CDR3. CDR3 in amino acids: CATSRDGRLGETQYF. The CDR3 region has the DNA TGTGCCACCAGCAGAGATGGACGGCTTGGGGAGACCCAGTACTTC.

This CDR3 is CASSQDSGFLSSYEQYF. In DNA form, the CDR3 reads TGCGCCAGCAGCCAAGATTCGGGATTCCTGAGCTCCTACGAGCAGTACTTC. The V gene is TRBV4-1, the J gene TRBJ2-7; D is possibly TRBD2 (5 bases). There are 17 residues in the CDR3. Trimming cost V 0 bases and J 0 bases, with 15 bases left between them. Per the germline V gene, CDR1 is MGHRA and CDR2 is YSYEKL.

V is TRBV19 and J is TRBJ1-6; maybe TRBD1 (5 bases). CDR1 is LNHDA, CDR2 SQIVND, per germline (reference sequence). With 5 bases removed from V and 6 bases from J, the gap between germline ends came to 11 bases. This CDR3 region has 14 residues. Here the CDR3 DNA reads TGTGCCAGTAGTTCCCCAGGGAGTAATTCACCCCTCCACTTT. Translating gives CASSSPGSNSPLHF. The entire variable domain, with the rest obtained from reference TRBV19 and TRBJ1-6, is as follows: DGGITQSPKYLFRKEGQNVTLSCEQNLNHDAMYWYRQDPGQGLRLIYYSQIVNDFQKGDIAEGYSVSREKKESFPLTVTSAQKNPTAFYLCASSSPGSNSPLHFGNGTRLTVT.

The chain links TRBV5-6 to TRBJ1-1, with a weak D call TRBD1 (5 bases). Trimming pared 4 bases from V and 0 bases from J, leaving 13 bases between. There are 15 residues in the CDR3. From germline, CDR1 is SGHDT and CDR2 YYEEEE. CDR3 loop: CASSPEGNMNTEAFF. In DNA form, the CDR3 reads TGTGCCAGCAGCCCTGAGGGGAACATGAACACTGAAGCTTTCTTT.

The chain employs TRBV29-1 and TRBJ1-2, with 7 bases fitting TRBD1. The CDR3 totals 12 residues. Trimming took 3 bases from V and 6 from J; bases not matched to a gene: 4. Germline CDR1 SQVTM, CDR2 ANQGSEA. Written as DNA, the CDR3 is TGCAGCGTTGATCCGACAGGGCATGGCTACACCTTC. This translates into CSVDPTGHGYTF.

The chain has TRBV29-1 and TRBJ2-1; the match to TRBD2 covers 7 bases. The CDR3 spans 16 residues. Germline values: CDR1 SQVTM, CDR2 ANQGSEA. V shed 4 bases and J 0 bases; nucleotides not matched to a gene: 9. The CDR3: CSVGNFGGSSYNEQFF. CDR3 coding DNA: TGCAGCGTTGGAAACTTCGGGGGGAGCTCCTACAATGAGCAGTTCTTC.

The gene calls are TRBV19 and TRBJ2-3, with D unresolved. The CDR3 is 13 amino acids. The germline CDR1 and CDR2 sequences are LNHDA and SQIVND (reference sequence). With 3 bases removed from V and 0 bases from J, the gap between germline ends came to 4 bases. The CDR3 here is CASSIKSTDTQYF. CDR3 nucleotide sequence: TGTGCCAGTAGTATTAAGAGCACAGATACGCAGTATTTT.

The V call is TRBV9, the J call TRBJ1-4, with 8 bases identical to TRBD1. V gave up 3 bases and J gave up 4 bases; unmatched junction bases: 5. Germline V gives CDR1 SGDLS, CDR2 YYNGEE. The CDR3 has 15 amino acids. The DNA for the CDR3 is TGTGCCAGCAGCGCCCCCGGACAGGGTAATGAAAAACTGTTTTTT. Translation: CASSAPGQGNEKLFF.

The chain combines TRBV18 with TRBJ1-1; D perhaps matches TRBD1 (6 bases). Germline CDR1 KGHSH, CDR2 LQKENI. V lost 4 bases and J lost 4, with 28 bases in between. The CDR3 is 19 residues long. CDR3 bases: TGTGCCAGCTCACGAGTGTCACGTGGGTCAGGGACACACCGCACTGAAGCTTTCTTT. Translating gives CASSRVSRGSGTHRTEAFF.

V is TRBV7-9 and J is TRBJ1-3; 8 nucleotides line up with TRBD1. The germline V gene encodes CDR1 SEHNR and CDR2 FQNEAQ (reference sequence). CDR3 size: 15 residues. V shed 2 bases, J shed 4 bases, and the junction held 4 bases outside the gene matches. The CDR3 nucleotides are TGTGCCAGCAGCTTACAGACAGGGGCAGGAAACACCATATATTTT. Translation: CASSLQTGAGNTIYF.

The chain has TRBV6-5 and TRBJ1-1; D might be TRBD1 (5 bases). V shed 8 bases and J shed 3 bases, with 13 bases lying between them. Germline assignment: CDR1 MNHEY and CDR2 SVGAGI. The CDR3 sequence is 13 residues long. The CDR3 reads CASRAGPHTEAFF. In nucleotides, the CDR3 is TGTGCCAGCCGCGCAGGGCCTCACACTGAAGCTTTCTTT.

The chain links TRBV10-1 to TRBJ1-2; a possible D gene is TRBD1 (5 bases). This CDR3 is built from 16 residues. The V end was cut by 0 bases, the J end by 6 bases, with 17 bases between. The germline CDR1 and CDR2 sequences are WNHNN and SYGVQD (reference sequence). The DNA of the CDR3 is TGCGCCAGCAGTGAGTCGACTCTATCAGGGTCGGATGGCTACACCTTC. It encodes CASSESTLSGSDGYTF.

This CDR3 reads CASSVGSRTSYNEQFF. The DNA of the CDR3 is TGTGCCAGCAGCGTAGGCAGCAGGACTAGCTACAATGAGCAGTTCTTC. The J gene is TRBJ2-1, the V gene TRBV9, with TRBD2 matching 7 bases. J gave up 3 bases and V 0 bases, and 6 bases lay outside the gene matches. The CDR3 has 16 amino acids. CDR1 SGDLS and CDR2 YYNGEE come from the germline V gene.

The CDR3 region is CASSQARGAGQPQHF. The CDR3 nucleotides read TGTGCCAGCAGTCAGGCCAGGGGGGCAGGCCAGCCCCAGCATTTT. The chain carries TRBV2 and TRBJ1-5; 7 bases align to TRBD1. CDR1 SNHLY and CDR2 FYNNEI come from the germline V gene. V lost 5 bases to trimming and J lost 7 bases; unmatched junction nucleotides: 11. The CDR3 runs to 15 residues.

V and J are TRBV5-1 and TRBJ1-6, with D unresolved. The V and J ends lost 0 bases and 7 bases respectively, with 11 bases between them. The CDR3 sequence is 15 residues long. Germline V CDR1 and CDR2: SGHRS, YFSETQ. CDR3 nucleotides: TGCGCCAGCAGCTTGGCTCTCGAGCCGAATTCACCCCTCCACTTT. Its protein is CASSLALEPNSPLHF.

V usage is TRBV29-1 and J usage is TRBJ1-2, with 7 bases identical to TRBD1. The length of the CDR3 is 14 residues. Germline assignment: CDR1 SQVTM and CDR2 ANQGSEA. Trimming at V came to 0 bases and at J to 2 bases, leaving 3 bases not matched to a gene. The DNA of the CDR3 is TGCAGCGTTGAAGATGAGGGGGCAAACTATGGCTACACCTTC. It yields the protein CSVEDEGANYGYTF.

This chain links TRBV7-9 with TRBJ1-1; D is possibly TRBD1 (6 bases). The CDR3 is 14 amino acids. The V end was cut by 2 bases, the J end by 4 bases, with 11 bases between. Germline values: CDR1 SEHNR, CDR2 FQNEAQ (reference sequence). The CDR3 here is CASSLRGALTEAFF. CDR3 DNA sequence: TGTGCCAGCAGCTTAAGGGGGGCCCTCACTGAAGCTTTCTTT.

CDR3 bases: TGTGCCAGCTCTGTCGACGGAGCGGGAGTGCTCAATGAGCAGTTCTTC. Amino acids: CASSVDGAGVLNEQFF. The rearrangement joins TRBV18 to TRBJ2-1, with 8 bases identical to TRBD2. The J segment lost 6 bases and the V segment lost 6 bases, leaving 13 bases of the junction unmatched. The CDR3 totals 16 residues. Germline CDR1 reads KGHSH; CDR2 reads LQKENI.

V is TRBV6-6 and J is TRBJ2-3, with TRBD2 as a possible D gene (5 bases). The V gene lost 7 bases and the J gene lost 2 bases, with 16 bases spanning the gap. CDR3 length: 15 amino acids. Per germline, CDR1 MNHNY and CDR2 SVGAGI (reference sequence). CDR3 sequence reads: CASTLVGGSTDTQYF. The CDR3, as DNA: TGTGCCAGCACCCTGGTAGGCGGGTCCACAGATACGCAGTATTTT.

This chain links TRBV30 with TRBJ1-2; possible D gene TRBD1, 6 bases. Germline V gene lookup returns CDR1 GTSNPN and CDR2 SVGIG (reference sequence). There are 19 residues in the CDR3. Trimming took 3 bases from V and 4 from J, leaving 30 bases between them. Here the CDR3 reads CAWRGVKSGQYDSPYGYTF. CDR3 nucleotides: TGTGCCTGGAGGGGGGTGAAGTCAGGACAGTACGATTCCCCCTATGGCTACACCTTC.

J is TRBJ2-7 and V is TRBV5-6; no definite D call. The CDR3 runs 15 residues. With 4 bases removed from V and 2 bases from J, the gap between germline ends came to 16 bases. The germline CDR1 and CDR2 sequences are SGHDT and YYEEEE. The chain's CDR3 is CASSPTYQPTYEQYF. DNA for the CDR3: TGTGCCAGCAGCCCTACATACCAACCGACCTACGAGCAGTACTTC. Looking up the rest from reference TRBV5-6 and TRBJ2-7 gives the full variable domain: DAGVTQSPTHLIKTRGQQVTLRCSPKSGHDTVSWYQQALGQGPQFIFQYYEEEERQRGNFPDRFSGHQFPNYSSELNVNALLLGDSALYLCASSPTYQPTYEQYFGPGTRLTVT.

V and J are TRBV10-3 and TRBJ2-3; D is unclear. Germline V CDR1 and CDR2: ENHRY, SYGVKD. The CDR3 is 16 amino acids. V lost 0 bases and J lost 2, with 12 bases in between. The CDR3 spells CAISESEGFITDTQYF. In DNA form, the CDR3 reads TGTGCCATCAGTGAGTCTGAAGGATTTATCACAGATACGCAGTATTTT.

The chain's CDR3 is CASRAGDTYTF. The CDR3 DNA reads as TGTGCCAGCAGGGCAGGGGATACCTACACCTTC. J is TRBJ1-2 and V is TRBV6-6; possibly TRBD1 for D (6 bases). Trimming took 6 bases from V and 10 from J, leaving 12 bases between them. Germline CDR1 MNHNY, CDR2 SVGAGI (reference sequence). This CDR3 is built from 11 residues.

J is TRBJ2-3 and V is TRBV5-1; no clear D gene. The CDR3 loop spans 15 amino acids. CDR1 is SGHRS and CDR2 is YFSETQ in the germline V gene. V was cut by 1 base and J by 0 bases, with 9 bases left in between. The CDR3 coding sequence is TGCGCCAGCAGCTTGAAGAGAGCTAGCACAGATACGCAGTATTTT. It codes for CASSLKRASTDTQYF.

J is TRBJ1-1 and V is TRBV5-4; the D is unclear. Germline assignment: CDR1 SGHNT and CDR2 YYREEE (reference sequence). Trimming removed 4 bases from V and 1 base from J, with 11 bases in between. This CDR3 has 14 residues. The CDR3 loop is CASSAQYGNTEAFF. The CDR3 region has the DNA TGTGCCAGCAGCGCCCAGTATGGGAACACTGAAGCTTTCTTT. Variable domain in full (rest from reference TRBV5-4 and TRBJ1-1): ETGVTQSPTHLIKTRGQQVTLRCSSQSGHNTVSWYQQALGQGPQFIFQYYREEENGRGNFPPRFSGLQFPNYSSELNVNALELDDSALYLCASSAQYGNTEAFFGQGTRLTVV.

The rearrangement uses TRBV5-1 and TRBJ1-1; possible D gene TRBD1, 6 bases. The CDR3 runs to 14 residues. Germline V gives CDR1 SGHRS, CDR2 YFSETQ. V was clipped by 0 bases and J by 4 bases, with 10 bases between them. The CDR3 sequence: CASSLGGASTEAFF. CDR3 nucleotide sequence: TGCGCCAGCAGCTTGGGGGGGGCCAGCACTGAAGCTTTCTTT.